Each of the 32 T cell receptor beta chains below was sequenced from the same sample in a study of vaccination and CD4 T cells after COVID-19. The treatment was: approximately nine-day PBMC culture with coronavirus spike peptide pools or control peptides (ViraFEST assay). The unexposed donor gave CD4+ T cells before the COVID-19 pandemic (2011-2018). Sequenced with the Oncomine TCR Beta short-read assay was DNA taken from cultured CD4+ T cells. TCRdb re-analysed the PCR reads in MiXCR, keeping a single row per CDR3 protein. The sample carries around 2,700 distinct CDR3 sequences, 35% to 50% recorded once. Their antigens remain unidentified. Sequencing was done on a sample of CD4+ T cells from blood, cultured in vitro. The origin of the receptors is a human donor in good health.

CDR3 sequence reads: CASSFYQSQETQYF. In DNA form, the CDR3 reads TGTGCCAGCAGCTTCTATCAGTCGCAAGAGACCCAGTACTTC. The chain has TRBV7-8 and TRBJ2-5; D gene uncertain. The CDR3 is 14 residues long. The ends were cut back, 3 bases at V and 2 bases at J, with 10 bases in the middle. Germline V lookup: CDR1 SGHVS, CDR2 FQNEAQ.

The gene calls are TRBV20-1 and TRBJ2-2; a possible D gene is TRBD2 (6 bases). CDR3 length: 14 amino acids. V lost 6 bases and J lost 4, with 15 bases in between. Per the germline V gene, CDR1 is DFQATT and CDR2 is SNEGSKA (reference sequence). This chain's CDR3 is CSARQTSLTGELFF. Written as DNA, the CDR3 is TGCAGTGCACGTCAGACTAGTCTCACCGGGGAGCTGTTTTTT.

The chain uses TRBV20-1 and TRBJ2-5; no clear D gene. Germline-derived CDR1 and CDR2 are DFQATT and SNEGSKA (reference sequence). The CDR3 has 13 amino acids. V lost 3 bases, J lost 5 bases, and 13 bases lay in between. The CDR3 DNA reads TGCAGTGCTAGCGGACGCCGCCCGGAGACCCAGTACTTC. It encodes CSASGRRPETQYF.

There are a few counts of this clonotype. The chain uses TRBV6-5 and TRBJ2-5, with no clear D. CDR3 size: 11 residues. Looked up from germline, CDR1 is MNHEY and CDR2 is SVGAGI. The V gene lost 3 bases and the J gene lost 6 bases, with 5 bases spanning the gap. This CDR3 reads CASSYSQTQYF. Here the CDR3 DNA reads TGTGCCAGCAGTTATTCCCAGACCCAGTACTTC.

The genes are TRBV7-8 and TRBJ1-5; D is unclear. Per germline, CDR1 SGHVS and CDR2 FQNEAQ. The CDR3 is made up of 14 amino acids. Trimming left V 3 bases short and J 3 bases short, with 9 bases between. The CDR3 loop is CASSFKGNNQPQHF. Written as DNA, the CDR3 is TGTGCCAGCAGCTTTAAGGGAAACAATCAGCCCCAGCATTTT.

The count of this clonotype is one. This sequence joins TRBV18 and TRBJ2-5; D might be TRBD2 (7 bases). The CDR3 is 15 amino acids. Germline V CDR1 and CDR2: KGHSH, LQKENI. Between the trimmed V and J ends, which lost 3 bases and 5 bases, there was a span of 16 bases. The CDR3: CASSPPGLGGETQYF. The CDR3 DNA is TGTGCCAGCTCACCCCCCGGACTAGGGGGGGAGACCCAGTACTTC.

In nucleotides, the CDR3 is TGTGCCAGCACCCGTTACAGGGCTGGGGGCTACACCTTC. Amino acids: CASTRYRAGGYTF. The rearrangement links TRBV28 to TRBJ1-2; a weak D match, TRBD1 (6 bases). CDR1 and CDR2 (germline): MDHEN, SYDVKM. Trimming shortened V by 7 bases and J by 8 bases, and 17 bases separated the two germline ends. There are 13 residues in the CDR3.

The genes are TRBV15 and TRBJ1-1; the D is unclear. The CDR3 loop spans 14 amino acids. Germline values: CDR1 LNHNV, CDR2 YYDKDF (reference sequence). V was shortened by 0 bases and J by 0 bases, with 5 bases between the two germline ends. The CDR3 reads CATSRDLVNTEAFF. For the CDR3, the DNA is TGTGCCACCAGCAGAGATCTGGTGAACACTGAAGCTTTCTTT.

The J gene is TRBJ1-1, the V gene TRBV20-1; a weak D match, TRBD1 (5 bases). The germline V and J ends were trimmed by 3 bases and 1 base, with 9 bases remaining between them. The CDR3 spans 13 residues. From germline, CDR1 is DFQATT and CDR2 SNEGSKA (reference sequence). CDR3 residues: CSARRDWNTEAFF. As DNA, the CDR3 is TGCAGTGCTAGGAGGGACTGGAACACTGAAGCTTTCTTT.

The CDR3 protein is CASSFLTAGGGGELFF. As DNA, the CDR3 is TGTGCCAGCAGCTTCTTGACCGCAGGGGGCGGCGGGGAGCTGTTTTTT. The V gene is TRBV7-3, the J gene TRBJ2-2; 8 bases are shared with TRBD1. The CDR3 consists of 16 residues. Germline CDR1 and CDR2: SGHTA and FQGTGA. V was clipped by 3 bases and J by 7 bases; unmatched bases: 10.

This clonotype occurred a few times. V and J are TRBV25-1 and TRBJ1-2; 7 nucleotides line up with TRBD1. The CDR3 contains 14 residues. From germline, CDR1 is MGHDK and CDR2 SYGVNS. V lost 3 bases to trimming and J lost 5 bases; unmatched junction nucleotides: 6. The CDR3 spells CASSDRGGGYGYTF. CDR3 nucleotides: TGTGCCAGCAGTGACAGAGGGGGCGGTTATGGCTACACCTTC.

The CDR3 here is CASTGSRTGNIQYF. The CDR3 DNA reads as TGCGCCAGCACTGGGTCCAGGACAGGAAACATTCAGTACTTC. This chain links TRBV5-1 with TRBJ2-4, with TRBD1 matching over 7 bases. Germline V lookup: CDR1 SGHRS, CDR2 YFSETQ. CDR3 size: 14 residues. V trimming: 6 bases; J trimming: 6 bases; junction bases outside the gene matches: 9.

The rearrangement links TRBV19 to TRBJ2-2, with a possible D match to TRBD1 (5 bases). The CDR3 spans 14 residues. V dropped 9 bases and J dropped 4 bases, with 15 bases sitting between them. Germline CDR1 is LNHDA and CDR2 is SQIVND (reference sequence). The CDR3 bases are TGTGCCAGGATAGGGGAAGTCGGCACCGGGGAGCTGTTTTTT. Protein sequence: CARIGEVGTGELFF.

The J gene is TRBJ2-7, the V gene TRBV5-6, with 8 positions matching TRBD1. V lost 4 bases, J lost 3 bases, and 3 bases stayed unmatched. The CDR3 totals 13 residues. The germline CDR1 and CDR2 sequences are SGHDT and YYEEEE. The CDR3 region is CASSQTGVYEQYF. The CDR3 DNA sequence: TGTGCCAGCAGCCAGACAGGGGTCTACGAGCAGTACTTC.

By share, this clonotype counts as medium-sized. The J gene is TRBJ2-1, the V gene TRBV7-9, with D possibly matching TRBD2 (5 bases). Germline CDR1 is SEHNR and CDR2 is FQNEAQ (reference sequence). The CDR3 sequence is 13 residues long. With 7 bases removed from V and 6 bases from J, the gap between germline ends came to 13 bases. The CDR3 loop reads CASTRERANEQFF. CDR3 DNA sequence: TGTGCCAGCACGCGTGAGAGGGCCAATGAGCAGTTCTTC. The full variable domain, its missing parts supplied by reference TRBV7-9 and TRBJ2-1, is DTGVSQNPRHKITKRGQNVTFRCDPISEHNRLYWYRQTLGQGPEFLTYFQNEAQLEKSRLLSDRFSAERPKGSFSTLEIQRTEQGDSAMYLCASTRERANEQFFGPGTRLTVL.

The CDR3 nucleotides are TGTGCCAGCAGTATACAGGCGTCCGTCCGTCCCCAGCATTTT. This sequence encodes CASSIQASVRPQHF. The chain couples TRBV2 to TRBJ1-5; maybe TRBD1 (5 bases). The CDR3 runs 14 residues. V lost 5 bases and J 10 bases, leaving 18 bases between the germline ends. Germline assignment: CDR1 SNHLY and CDR2 FYNNEI.

The chain has TRBV6-2 or TRBV6-3 and TRBJ2-7; perhaps D is TRBD1 or TRBD2 (5 bases each). Looked up from germline, CDR1 is MNHEY and CDR2 is SVGEGT. Trimming removed 8 bases from V and 3 bases from J, with 11 bases in between. This CDR3 has 12 amino acids. This chain's CDR3 is CASGRGSYEQYF. CDR3 in DNA: TGTGCCAGCGGACGGGGCAGCTACGAGCAGTACTTC.

This clonotype has just a few counts. The chain combines TRBV30 with TRBJ1-2; 7 nucleotides line up with TRBD1. The V gene's germline CDR1 is GTSNPN and CDR2 SVGIG (reference sequence). V trimming: 2 bases; J trimming: 4 bases; junction bases outside the gene matches: 4. The CDR3 runs to 13 residues. CDR3 coding DNA: TGTGCCTGGAGTACGACAGGGACCTATGGCTACACCTTC. Translation: CAWSTTGTYGYTF. The full variable domain, in which reference TRBV30 and TRBJ1-2 provide the parts outside the CDR3, is SQTIHQWPATLVQPVGSPLSLECTVEGTSNPNLYWYRQAAGRGLQLLFYSVGIGQISSEVPQNLSASRPQDRQFILSSKKLLLSDSGFYLCAWSTTGTYGYTFGSGTRLTVV.

The V gene is TRBV6-4, the J gene TRBJ1-5, with D possibly TRBD1 on 6 matching bases. Per germline, CDR1 MRHNA and CDR2 SNTAGT. Trimming removed 0 bases at V and 7 bases at J, with 10 bases between. The CDR3 spans 14 residues. CDR3 in DNA: TGTGCCAGCAGTGACTCGAGGGGGAGACAGCCCCAGCATTTT. This encodes CASSDSRGRQPQHF.

J is TRBJ2-3 and V is TRBV4-1, with TRBD2 identical over 7 bases. The CDR3 is 17 amino acids. V trimming: 1 base; J trimming: 1 base; junction bases outside the gene matches: 8. CDR1 is MGHRA, CDR2 YSYEKL, per germline. In DNA form, the CDR3 reads TGCGCCAGCAGCCAAGCCGCGGGGCGGGAGCGCACAGATACGCAGTATTTT. This translates into CASSQAAGRERTDTQYF.

The genes are TRBV7-2 and TRBJ1-5; D is undetermined. V was pared by 3 bases and J by 6 bases, with 9 bases between. Germline values: CDR1 SGHTA, CDR2 FQGNSA. There are 13 residues in the CDR3. Here the CDR3 DNA reads TGTGCCAGCAGCTTTTGGGGAGGTCAGCCCCAGCATTTT. This encodes CASSFWGGQPQHF.

This chain uses TRBV20-1 with TRBJ1-4, with 8 bases identical to TRBD1. Losses at the gene ends were 5 bases for V and 2 bases for J; bases not matched to a gene: 7. The CDR3 loop spans 15 amino acids. CDR1 is DFQATT, CDR2 SNEGSKA, per germline (reference sequence). CDR3 coding DNA: TGCAGTGCTCCACGGACAGGGTTCACTAATGAAAAACTGTTTTTT. This codes for CSAPRTGFTNEKLFF.

This chain uses TRBV20-1 with TRBJ1-3, with a tentative D call TRBD1 (5 bases). The CDR3 consists of 16 residues. CDR1 is DFQATT, CDR2 SNEGSKA, per germline (reference sequence). Between the trimmed V and J ends, which lost 5 bases and 4 bases, there was a span of 21 bases. CDR3 DNA: TGCAGTGCTTCACCCCCCGGAGGCAGGGCCGGAAACACCATATATTTT. It yields the protein CSASPPGGRAGNTIYF.

J is TRBJ2-5 and V is TRBV6-5, with 7 bases matching TRBD1. The CDR3 length is 15 residues. The trim removed 2 bases at V and 5 bases at J, leaving 8 bases unmatched. Germline lookup yields CDR1 MNHEY and CDR2 SVGAGI. CDR3 bases: TGTGCCAGCAGTTACAGCGACAGGGTCGAGGAGACCCAGTACTTC. Its protein is CASSYSDRVEETQYF.

This clonotype came up a few times. The chain uses TRBV6-5 and TRBJ2-2; D possibly matches TRBD1 or TRBD2 (5 bases each). CDR1 MNHEY and CDR2 SVGAGI come from the germline V gene. The V end lost 0 bases, the J end lost 7 bases, and 12 bases lay between the germline ends. The CDR3 spans 15 residues. The DNA of the CDR3 is TGTGCCAGCAGTTACTCGGCAGGGAGAGGCGGGGAGCTGTTTTTT. This sequence encodes CASSYSAGRGGELFF.

The chain carries TRBV20-1 and TRBJ2-7; TRBD1 is a possible D gene (5 bases). From germline, CDR1 is DFQATT and CDR2 SNEGSKA (reference sequence). The length of the CDR3 is 14 residues. The ends were cut back, 4 bases at V and 3 bases at J, with 16 bases in the middle. CDR3 DNA sequence: TGCAGTGCTAAGGCGACAGCAGAAGTCTACGAGCAGTACTTC. It yields the protein CSAKATAEVYEQYF.

By its share, this clonotype is medium-sized. The rearrangement joins TRBV18 to TRBJ1-5, with 8 bases aligning to TRBD1. Germline V gene data show CDR1 as KGHSH and CDR2 as LQKENI. Unmatched junction bases numbered 4, after V lost 6 bases and J lost 6 bases. This CDR3 spans 13 amino acids. For the CDR3, the DNA is TGTGCCAGCTCGACAGGGGAAAGTCAGCCCCAGCATTTT. Translating it yields CASSTGESQPQHF.

V is TRBV10-3 and J is TRBJ1-1; D gene unclear. Germline V gives CDR1 ENHRY, CDR2 SYGVKD. This CDR3 region has 14 residues. V lost 2 bases to trimming and J lost 1 base, with 8 bases between them. DNA for the CDR3: TGTGCCATCAGTGAGCGGGCCCAGAACACTGAAGCTTTCTTT. Its protein product is CAISERAQNTEAFF.

This clonotype was seen once. The J gene is TRBJ2-7, the V gene TRBV12-3 or TRBV12-4; D is unclear. The CDR3 runs 14 residues. Trimming left V 2 bases short and J 3 bases short, with 11 bases between. The CDR3 reads CASSLSGSYYEQYF. The CDR3 DNA follows: TGTGCCAGCAGTTTATCCGGTAGTTACTACGAGCAGTACTTC.

This chain joins TRBV19 and TRBJ1-5, with D uncertain. This CDR3 contains 13 residues. V was cut by 8 bases and J by 0 bases, with 8 bases left in between. Germline CDR1 is LNHDA and CDR2 is SQIVND (reference sequence). The CDR3 region has the DNA TGTGCCAGTCGAGATTATAGCAATCAGCCCCAGCATTTT. Translation gives CASRDYSNQPQHF.

This chain joins TRBV10-3 and TRBJ1-2; tentatively, D is TRBD1 (6 bases). V was shortened by 10 bases and J by 5 bases, with 14 bases between the two germline ends. The CDR3 has 12 residues. CDR1 and CDR2 from the germline V gene are ENHRY and SYGVKD. The CDR3 protein is CAKGTPGYGYTF. The DNA for the CDR3 is TGTGCCAAAGGGACACCCGGTTATGGCTACACCTTC.

This clonotype was picked up one time. This rearrangement joins TRBV20-1 to TRBJ2-7; tentative D call: TRBD2 (6 bases). This CDR3 is built from 12 residues. Germline-derived CDR1 and CDR2 are DFQATT and SNEGSKA (reference sequence). V dropped 6 bases and J dropped 1 base, with 10 bases sitting between them. The CDR3 coding sequence is TGCAGTGCGGGGGGACCGTCCTACGAGCAGTACTTC. Translation gives CSAGGPSYEQYF.